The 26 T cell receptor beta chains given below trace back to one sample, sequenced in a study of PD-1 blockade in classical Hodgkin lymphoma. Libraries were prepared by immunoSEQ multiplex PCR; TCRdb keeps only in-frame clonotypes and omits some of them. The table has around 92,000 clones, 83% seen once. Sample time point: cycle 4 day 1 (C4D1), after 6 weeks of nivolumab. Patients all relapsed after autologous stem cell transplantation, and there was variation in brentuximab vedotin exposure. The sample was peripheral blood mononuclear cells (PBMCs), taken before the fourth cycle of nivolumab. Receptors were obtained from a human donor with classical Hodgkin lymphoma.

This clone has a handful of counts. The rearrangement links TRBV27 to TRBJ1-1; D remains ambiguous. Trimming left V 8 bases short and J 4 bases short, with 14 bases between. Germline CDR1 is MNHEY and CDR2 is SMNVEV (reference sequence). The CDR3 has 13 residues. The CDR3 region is CASRELVGTEAFF. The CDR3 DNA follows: TGTGCCAGCCGTGAGTTGGTGGGCACTGAAGCTTTCTTT.

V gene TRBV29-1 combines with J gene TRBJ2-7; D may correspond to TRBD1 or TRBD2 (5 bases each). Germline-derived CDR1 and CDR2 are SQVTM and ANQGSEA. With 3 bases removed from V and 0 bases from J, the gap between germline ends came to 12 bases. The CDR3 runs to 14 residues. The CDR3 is CSVDRGESSYEQYF. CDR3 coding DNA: TGCAGCGTTGACAGAGGGGAAAGCTCCTACGAGCAGTACTTC.

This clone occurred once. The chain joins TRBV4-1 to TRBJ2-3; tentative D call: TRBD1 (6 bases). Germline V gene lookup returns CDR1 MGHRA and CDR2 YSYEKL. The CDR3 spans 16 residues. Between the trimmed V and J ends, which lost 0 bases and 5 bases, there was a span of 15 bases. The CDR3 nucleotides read TGCGCCAGCAGCCAAGAGGGGGCTAGGGGAAGAGATACGCAGTATTTT. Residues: CASSQEGARGRDTQYF.

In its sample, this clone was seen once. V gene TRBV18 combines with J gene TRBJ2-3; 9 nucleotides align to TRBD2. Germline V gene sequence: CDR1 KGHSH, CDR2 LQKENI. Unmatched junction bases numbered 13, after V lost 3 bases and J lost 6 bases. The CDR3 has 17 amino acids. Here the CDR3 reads CASSPGLAGSPEDTQYF. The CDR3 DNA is TGTGCCAGCTCACCGGGGCTAGCGGGATCCCCTGAGGATACGCAGTATTTT.

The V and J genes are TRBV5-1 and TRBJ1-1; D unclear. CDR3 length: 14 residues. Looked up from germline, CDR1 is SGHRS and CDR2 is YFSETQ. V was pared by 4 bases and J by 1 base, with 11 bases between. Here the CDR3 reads CASSRDWRNTEAFF. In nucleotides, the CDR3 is TGCGCCAGCAGCCGGGATTGGAGGAACACTGAAGCTTTCTTT.

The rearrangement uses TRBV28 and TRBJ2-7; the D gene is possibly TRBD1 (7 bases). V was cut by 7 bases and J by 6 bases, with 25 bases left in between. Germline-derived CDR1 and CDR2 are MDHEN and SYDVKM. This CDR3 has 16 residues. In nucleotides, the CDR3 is TGTGCCAGCAATCGAATTCTACAGGGGACTTTAGGCGAGCAGTACTTC. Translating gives CASNRILQGTLGEQYF. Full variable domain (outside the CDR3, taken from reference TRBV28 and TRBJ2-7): DVKVTQSSRYLVKRTGEKVFLECVQDMDHENMFWYRQDPGLGLRLIYFSYDVKMKEKGDIPEGYSVSREKKERFSLILESASTNQTSMYLCASNRILQGTLGEQYFGPGTRLTVT.

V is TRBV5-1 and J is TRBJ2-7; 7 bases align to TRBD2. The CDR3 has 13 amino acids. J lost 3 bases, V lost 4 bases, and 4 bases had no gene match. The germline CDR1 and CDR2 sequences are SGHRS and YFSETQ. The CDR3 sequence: CASSPGTNYEQYF. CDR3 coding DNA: TGCGCCAGCAGCCCAGGGACTAACTACGAGCAGTACTTC.

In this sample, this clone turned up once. CDR3 sequence: CASSMGGTGTLAEAFF. Here the CDR3 DNA reads TGTGCCAGTAGTATGGGGGGGACAGGGACGTTAGCTGAAGCTTTCTTT. This chain uses TRBV19 with TRBJ1-1; TRBD1 matches 9 bases. The V gene end was trimmed by 3 bases and the J gene end by 6 bases; junction bases not matched to a gene: 11. The CDR3 spans 16 residues. Germline V lookup: CDR1 LNHDA, CDR2 SQIVND (reference sequence). The entire variable domain, with the rest obtained from reference TRBV19 and TRBJ1-1, is as follows: DGGITQSPKYLFRKEGQNVTLSCEQNLNHDAMYWYRQDPGQGLRLIYYSQIVNDFQKGDIAEGYSVSREKKESFPLTVTSAQKNPTAFYLCASSMGGTGTLAEAFFGQGTRLTVV.

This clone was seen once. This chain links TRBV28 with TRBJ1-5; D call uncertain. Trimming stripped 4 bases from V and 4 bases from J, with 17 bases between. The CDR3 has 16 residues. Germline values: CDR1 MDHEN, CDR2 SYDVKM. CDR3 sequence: CASSSSSGTLNQPQHF. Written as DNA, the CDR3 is TGTGCCAGCAGTTCTTCCTCCGGAACCTTAAATCAGCCCCAGCATTTT.

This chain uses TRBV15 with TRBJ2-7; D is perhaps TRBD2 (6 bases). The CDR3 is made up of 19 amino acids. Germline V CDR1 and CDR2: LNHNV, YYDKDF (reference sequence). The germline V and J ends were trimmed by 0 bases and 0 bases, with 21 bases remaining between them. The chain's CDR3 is CATSRDSGGGGTFSYEQYF. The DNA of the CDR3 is TGTGCCACCAGCAGAGATAGCGGCGGTGGCGGGACTTTCTCCTACGAGCAGTACTTC.

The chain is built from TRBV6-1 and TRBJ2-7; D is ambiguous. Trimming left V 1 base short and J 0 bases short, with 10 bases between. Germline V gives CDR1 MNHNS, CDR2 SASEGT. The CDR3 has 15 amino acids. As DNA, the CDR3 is TGTGCCAGCAGTGAAGGAGGCGCGAGCTCCTACGAGCAGTACTTC. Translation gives CASSEGGASSYEQYF.

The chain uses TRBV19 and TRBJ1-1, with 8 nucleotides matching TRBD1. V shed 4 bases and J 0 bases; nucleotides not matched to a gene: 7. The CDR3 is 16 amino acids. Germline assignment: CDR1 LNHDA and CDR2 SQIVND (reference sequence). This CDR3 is CASSRGTGQMNTEAFF. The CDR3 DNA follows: TGTGCCAGTAGTAGGGGGACAGGACAAATGAACACTGAAGCTTTCTTT.

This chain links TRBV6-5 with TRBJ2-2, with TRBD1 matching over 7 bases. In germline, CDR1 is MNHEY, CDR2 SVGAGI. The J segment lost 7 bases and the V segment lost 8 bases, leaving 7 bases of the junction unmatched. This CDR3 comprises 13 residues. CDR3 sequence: CASCPAGGGELFF. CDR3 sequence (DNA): TGTGCCAGCTGTCCCGCAGGGGGCGGGGAGCTGTTTTTT.

CDR3 amino acids: CASSGTGRQGEQYF. Here the CDR3 DNA reads TGTGCCAGCAGCGGGACAGGGAGGCAGGGCGAGCAGTACTTC. The V and J genes are TRBV5-6 and TRBJ2-7; 9 bases agree with TRBD1. The V gene end was trimmed by 4 bases and the J gene end by 6 bases; junction bases not matched to a gene: 8. Germline lookup yields CDR1 SGHDT and CDR2 YYEEEE. The CDR3 runs to 14 residues.

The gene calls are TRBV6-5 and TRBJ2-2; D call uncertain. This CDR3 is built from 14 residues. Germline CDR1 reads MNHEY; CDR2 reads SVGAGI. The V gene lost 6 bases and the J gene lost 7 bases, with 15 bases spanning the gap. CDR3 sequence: CASRTLISSGELFF. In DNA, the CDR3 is TGTGCCAGCAGAACTCTAATTAGTAGCGGGGAGCTGTTTTTT.

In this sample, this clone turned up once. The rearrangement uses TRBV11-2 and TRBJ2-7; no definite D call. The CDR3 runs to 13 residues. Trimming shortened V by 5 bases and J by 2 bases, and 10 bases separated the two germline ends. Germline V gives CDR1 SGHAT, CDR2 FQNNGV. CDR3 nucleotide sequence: TGTGCCAGCAGCCCCAGAGCACCCTACGAGCAGTACTTC. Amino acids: CASSPRAPYEQYF.

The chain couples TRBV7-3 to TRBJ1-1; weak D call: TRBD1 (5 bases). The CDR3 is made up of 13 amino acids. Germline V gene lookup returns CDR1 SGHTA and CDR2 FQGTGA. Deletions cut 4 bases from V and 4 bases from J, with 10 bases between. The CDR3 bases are TGTGCCAGCAGCTATCAGGGAGGCACTGAAGCTTTCTTT. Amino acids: CASSYQGGTEAFF.

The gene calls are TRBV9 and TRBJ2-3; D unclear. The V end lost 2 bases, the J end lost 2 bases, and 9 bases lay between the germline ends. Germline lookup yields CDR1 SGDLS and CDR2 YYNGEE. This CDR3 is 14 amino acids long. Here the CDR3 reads CASSVEKLTDTQYF. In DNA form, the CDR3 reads TGTGCCAGCAGCGTGGAAAAGCTCACAGATACGCAGTATTTT.

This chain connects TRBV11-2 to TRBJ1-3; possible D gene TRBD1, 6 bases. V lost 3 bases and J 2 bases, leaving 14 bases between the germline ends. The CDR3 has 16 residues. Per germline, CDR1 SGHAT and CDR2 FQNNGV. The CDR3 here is CASSLIQGITGNTIYF. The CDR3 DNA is TGTGCCAGCAGCTTGATTCAGGGGATCACTGGAAACACCATATATTTT.

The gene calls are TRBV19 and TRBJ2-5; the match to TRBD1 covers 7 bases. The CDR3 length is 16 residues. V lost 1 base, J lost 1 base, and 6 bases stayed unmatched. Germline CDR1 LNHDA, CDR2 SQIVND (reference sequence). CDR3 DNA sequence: TGTGCCAGTAGTATAGGGGCAGGGGGTGGCCAAGAGACCCAGTACTTC. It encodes CASSIGAGGGQETQYF.

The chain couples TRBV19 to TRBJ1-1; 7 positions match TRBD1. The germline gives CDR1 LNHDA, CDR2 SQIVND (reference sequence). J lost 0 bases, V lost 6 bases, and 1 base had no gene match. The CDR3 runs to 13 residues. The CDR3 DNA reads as TGTGCCAGTAGGACAGGGTTGAACACTGAAGCTTTCTTT. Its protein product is CASRTGLNTEAFF.

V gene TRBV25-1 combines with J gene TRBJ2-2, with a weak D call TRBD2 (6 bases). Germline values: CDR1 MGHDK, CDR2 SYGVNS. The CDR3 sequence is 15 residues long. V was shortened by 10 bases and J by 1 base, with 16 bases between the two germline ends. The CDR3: CATSSREQNTGELFF. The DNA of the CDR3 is TGTGCCACCTCTTCGCGGGAACAGAACACCGGGGAGCTGTTTTTT. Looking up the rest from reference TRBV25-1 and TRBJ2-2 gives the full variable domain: EADIYQTPRYLVIGTGKKITLECSQTMGHDKMYWYQQDPGMELHLIHYSYGVNSTEKGDLSSESTVSRIRTEHFPLTLESARPSHTSQYLCATSSREQNTGELFFGEGSRLTVL.

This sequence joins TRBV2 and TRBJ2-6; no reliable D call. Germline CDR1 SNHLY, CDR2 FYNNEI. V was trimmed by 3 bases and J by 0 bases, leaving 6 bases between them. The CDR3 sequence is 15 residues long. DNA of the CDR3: TGTGCCAGCAGTGATTGGAGCTCTGGGGCCAACGTCCTGACTTTC. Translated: CASSDWSSGANVLTF.

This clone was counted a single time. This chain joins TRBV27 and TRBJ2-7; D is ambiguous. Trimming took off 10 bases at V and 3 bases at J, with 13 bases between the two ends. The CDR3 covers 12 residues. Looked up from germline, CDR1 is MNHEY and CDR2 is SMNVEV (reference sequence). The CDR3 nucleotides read TGTGCCACGATCTCACCCCACTACGAGCAGTACTTC. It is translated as CATISPHYEQYF.

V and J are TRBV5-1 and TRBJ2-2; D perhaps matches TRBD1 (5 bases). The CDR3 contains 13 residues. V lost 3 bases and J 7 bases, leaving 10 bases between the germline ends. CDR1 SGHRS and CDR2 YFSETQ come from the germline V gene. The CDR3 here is CASSSTVDGELFF. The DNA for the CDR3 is TGCGCCAGCAGCTCGACAGTGGACGGGGAGCTGTTTTTT. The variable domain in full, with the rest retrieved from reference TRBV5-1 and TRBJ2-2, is KAGVTQTPRYLIKTRGQQVTLSCSPISGHRSVSWYQQTPGQGLQFLFEYFSETQRNKGNFPGRFSGRQFSNSRSEMNVSTLELGDSALYLCASSSTVDGELFFGEGSRLTVL.

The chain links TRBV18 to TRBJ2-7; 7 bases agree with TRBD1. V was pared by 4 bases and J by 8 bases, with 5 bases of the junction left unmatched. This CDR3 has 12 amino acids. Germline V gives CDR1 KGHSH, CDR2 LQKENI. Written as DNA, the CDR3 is TGTGCCAGCTCACAGGACAGGACAAAGCAGTACTTC. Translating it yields CASSQDRTKQYF.